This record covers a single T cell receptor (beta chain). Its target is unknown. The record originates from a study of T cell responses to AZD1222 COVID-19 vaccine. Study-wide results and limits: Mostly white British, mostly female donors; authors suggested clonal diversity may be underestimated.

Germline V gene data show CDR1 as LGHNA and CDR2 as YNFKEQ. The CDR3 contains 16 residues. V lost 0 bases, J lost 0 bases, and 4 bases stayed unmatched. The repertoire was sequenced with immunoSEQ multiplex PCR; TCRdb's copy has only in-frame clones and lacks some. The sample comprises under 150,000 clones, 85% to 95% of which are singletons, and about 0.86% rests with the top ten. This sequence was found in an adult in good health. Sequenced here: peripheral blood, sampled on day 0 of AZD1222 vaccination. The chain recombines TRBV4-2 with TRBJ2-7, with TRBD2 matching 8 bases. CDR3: CASSQDVAGSSYEQYF. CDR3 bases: TGTGCCAGCAGCCAAGATGTAGCGGGGAGCTCCTACGAGCAGTACTTC.